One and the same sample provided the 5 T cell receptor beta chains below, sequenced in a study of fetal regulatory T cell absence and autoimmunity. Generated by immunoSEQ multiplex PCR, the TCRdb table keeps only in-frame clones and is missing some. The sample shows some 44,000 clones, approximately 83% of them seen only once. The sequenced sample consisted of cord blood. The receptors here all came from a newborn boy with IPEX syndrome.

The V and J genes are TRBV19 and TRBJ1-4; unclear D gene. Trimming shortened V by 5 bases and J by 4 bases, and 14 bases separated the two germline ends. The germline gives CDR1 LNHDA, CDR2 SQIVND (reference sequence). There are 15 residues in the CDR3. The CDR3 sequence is CASSPRPGYNEKLFF. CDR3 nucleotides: TGTGCCAGTAGTCCTCGTCCAGGCTATAATGAAAAACTGTTTTTT.

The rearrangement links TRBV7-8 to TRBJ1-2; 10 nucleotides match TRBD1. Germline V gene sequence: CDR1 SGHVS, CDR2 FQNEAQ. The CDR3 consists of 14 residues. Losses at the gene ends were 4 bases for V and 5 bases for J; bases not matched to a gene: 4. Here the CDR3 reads CASSYPGQGYGYTF. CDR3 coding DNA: TGTGCCAGCAGCTACCCGGGACAGGGGTATGGCTACACCTTC.

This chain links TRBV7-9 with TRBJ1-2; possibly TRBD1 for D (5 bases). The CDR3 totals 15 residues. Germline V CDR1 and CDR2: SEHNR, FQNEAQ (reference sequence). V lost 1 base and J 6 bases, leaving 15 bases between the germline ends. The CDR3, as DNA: TGTGCCAGCAGCTTAGGGGGGTACCGGAGAAATGGCTACACCTTC. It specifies CASSLGGYRRNGYTF.

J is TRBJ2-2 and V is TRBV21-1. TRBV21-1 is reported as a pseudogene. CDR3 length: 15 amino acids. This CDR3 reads CASSKEKANTGELFF. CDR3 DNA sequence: TGTGCCAGCAGCAAAGAGAAGGCTAACACCGGGGAGCTGTTTTTT.

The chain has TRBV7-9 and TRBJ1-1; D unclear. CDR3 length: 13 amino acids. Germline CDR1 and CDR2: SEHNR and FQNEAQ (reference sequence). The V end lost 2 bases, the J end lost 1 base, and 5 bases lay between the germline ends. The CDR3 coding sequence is TGTGCCAGCAGCTTATCCGGGAACACTGAAGCTTTCTTT. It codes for CASSLSGNTEAFF.